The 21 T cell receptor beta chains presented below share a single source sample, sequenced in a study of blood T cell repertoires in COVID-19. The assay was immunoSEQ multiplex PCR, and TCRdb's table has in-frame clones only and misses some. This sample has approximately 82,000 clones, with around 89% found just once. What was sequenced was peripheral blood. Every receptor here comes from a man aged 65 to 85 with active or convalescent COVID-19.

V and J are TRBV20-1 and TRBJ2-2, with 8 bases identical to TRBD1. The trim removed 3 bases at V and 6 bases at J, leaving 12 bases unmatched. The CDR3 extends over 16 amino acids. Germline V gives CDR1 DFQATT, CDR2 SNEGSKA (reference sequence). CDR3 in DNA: TGCAGTGCTAGTTATACAGGGGGTACTAGACCCGGGGAGCTGTTTTTT. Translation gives CSASYTGGTRPGELFF.

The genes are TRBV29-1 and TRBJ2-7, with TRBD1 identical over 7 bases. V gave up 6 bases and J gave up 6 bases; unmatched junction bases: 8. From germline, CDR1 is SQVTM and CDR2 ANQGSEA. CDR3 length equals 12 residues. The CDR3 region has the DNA TGCAGCGTCTCTTCCGGGACAGCCGAGCAGTACTTC. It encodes CSVSSGTAEQYF.

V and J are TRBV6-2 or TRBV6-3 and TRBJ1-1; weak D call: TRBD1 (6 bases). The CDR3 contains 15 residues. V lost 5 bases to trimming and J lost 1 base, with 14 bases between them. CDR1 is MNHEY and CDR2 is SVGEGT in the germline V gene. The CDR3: CASSDPGVGNTEAFF. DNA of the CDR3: TGTGCCAGCAGTGACCCAGGGGTCGGGAACACTGAAGCTTTCTTT.

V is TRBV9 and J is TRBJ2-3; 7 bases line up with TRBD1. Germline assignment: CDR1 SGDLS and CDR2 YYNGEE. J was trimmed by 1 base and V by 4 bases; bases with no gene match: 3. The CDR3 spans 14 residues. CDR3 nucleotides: TGTGCCAGCAGCTTCGGACAGGGCACAGATACGCAGTATTTT. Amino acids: CASSFGQGTDTQYF.

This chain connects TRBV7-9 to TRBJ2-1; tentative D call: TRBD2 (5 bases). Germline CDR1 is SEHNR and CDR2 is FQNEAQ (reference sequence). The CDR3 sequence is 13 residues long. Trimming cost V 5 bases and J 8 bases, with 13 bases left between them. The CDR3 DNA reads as TGTGCCAGCAGCCCAACTTTGCGGGATGAGCAGTTCTTC. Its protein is CASSPTLRDEQFF.

The DNA of the CDR3 is TGTGCCAGCAGTCCTCAGTCTGGAAACACCATATATTTT. This sequence encodes CASSPQSGNTIYF. The chain employs TRBV2 and TRBJ1-3; D is unresolved. CDR1 and CDR2 (germline): SNHLY, FYNNEI. Trimming stripped 5 bases from V and 1 base from J, with 6 bases between. There are 13 residues in the CDR3.

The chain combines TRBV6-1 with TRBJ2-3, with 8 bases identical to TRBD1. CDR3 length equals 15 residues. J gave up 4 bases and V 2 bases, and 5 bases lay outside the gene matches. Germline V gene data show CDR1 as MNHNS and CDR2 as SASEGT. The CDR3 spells CASSERPTGADTQYF. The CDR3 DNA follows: TGTGCCAGCAGTGAACGCCCGACAGGGGCAGATACGCAGTATTTT.

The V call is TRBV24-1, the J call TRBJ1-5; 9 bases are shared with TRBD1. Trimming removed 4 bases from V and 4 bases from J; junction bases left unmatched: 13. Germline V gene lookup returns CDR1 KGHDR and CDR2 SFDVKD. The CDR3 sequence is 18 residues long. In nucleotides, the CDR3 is TGTGCCACCAGTGAGACTGGAAGTGGGACAGGGACGAATCAGCCCCAGCATTTT. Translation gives CATSETGSGTGTNQPQHF.

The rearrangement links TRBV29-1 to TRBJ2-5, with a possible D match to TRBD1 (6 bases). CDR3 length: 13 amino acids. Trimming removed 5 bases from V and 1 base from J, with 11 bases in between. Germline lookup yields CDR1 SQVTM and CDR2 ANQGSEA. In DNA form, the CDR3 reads TGCAGCGTTACACTGGACAGCCAAGAGACCCAGTACTTC. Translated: CSVTLDSQETQYF.

The chain's CDR3 is CASSLGGNSNQPQHF. For the CDR3, the DNA is TGTGCCAGCAGTTTAGGCGGTAATAGCAATCAGCCCCAGCATTTT. The rearrangement links TRBV28 to TRBJ1-5; D is undetermined. The CDR3 loop spans 15 amino acids. Trimming left V 2 bases short and J 0 bases short, with 8 bases between. The germline V gene encodes CDR1 MDHEN and CDR2 SYDVKM.

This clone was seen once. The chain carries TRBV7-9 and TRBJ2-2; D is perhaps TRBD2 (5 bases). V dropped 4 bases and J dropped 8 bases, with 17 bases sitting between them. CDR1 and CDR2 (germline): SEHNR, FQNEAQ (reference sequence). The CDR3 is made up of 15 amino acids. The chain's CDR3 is CASSSPGSRPGELFF. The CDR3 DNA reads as TGTGCCAGCAGCTCACCGGGATCTCGCCCGGGGGAGCTGTTTTTT.

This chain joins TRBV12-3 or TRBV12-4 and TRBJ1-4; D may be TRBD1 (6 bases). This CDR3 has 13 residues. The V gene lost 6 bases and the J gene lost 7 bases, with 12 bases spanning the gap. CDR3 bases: TGTGCCAGCAGACAGGACAGCACTGAAAAACTGTTTTTT. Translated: CASRQDSTEKLFF.

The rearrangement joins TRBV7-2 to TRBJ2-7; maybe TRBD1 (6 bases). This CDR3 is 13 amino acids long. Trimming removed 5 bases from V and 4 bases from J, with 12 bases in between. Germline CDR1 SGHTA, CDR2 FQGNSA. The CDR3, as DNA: TGTGCCAGCAGCCGAGGGACACCGTACGAGCAGTACTTC. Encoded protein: CASSRGTPYEQYF. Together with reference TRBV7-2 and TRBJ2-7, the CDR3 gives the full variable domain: GAGVSQSPSNKVTEKGKDVELRCDPISGHTALYWYRQSLGQGLEFLIYFQGNSAPDKSGLPSDRFSAERTGGSVSTLTIQRTQQEDSAVYLCASSRGTPYEQYFGPGTRLTVT.

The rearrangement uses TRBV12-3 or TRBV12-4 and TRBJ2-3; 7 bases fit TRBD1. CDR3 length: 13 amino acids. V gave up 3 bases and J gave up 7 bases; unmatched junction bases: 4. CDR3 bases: TGTGCCAGCAGTTTCCGACAGGGAAATACGCAGTATTTT. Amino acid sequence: CASSFRQGNTQYF.

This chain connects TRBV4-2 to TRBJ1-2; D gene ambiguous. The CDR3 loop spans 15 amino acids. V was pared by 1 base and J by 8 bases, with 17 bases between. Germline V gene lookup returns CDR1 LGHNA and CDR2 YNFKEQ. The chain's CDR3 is CASSQAQVTVSGYTF. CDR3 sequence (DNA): TGTGCCAGCAGCCAAGCGCAGGTAACCGTATCCGGCTACACCTTC.

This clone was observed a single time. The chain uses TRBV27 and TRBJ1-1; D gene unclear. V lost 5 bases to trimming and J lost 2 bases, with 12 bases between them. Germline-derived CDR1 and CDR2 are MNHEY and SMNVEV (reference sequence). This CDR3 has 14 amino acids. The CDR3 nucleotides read TGTGCCAGCAGTCATTTCACAGTAAACACTGAAGCTTTCTTT. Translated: CASSHFTVNTEAFF.

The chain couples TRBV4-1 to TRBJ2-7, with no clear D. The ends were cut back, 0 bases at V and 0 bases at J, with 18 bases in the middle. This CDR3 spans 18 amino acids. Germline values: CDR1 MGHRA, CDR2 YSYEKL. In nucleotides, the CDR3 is TGCGCCAGCAGCCAAGAGAGGATGCTCCTCACCCCCTCCTACGAGCAGTACTTC. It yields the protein CASSQERMLLTPSYEQYF.

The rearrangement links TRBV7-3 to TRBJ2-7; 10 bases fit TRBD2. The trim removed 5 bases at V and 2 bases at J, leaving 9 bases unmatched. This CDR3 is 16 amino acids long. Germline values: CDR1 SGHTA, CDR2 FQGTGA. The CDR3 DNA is TGTGCCAGCAGCCCAGCGGGGGGGTATGGGACCTACGAGCAGTACTTC. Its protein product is CASSPAGGYGTYEQYF.

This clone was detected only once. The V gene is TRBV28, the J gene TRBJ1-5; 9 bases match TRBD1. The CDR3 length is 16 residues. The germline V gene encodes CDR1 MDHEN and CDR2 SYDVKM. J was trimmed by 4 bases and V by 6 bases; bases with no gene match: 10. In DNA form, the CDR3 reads TGTGCCAGCAGCCCCGCGGGACAGGGAAAAAATCAGCCCCAGCATTTT. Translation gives CASSPAGQGKNQPQHF. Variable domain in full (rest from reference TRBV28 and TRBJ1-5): DVKVTQSSRYLVKRTGEKVFLECVQDMDHENMFWYRQDPGLGLRLIYFSYDVKMKEKGDIPEGYSVSREKKERFSLILESASTNQTSMYLCASSPAGQGKNQPQHFGDGTRLSIL.

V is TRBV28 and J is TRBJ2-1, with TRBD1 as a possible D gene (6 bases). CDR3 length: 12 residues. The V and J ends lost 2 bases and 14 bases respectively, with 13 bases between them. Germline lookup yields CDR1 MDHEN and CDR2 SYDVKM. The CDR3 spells CASSLRVGDKFF. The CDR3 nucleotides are TGTGCCAGCAGTTTAAGGGTTGGGGACAAGTTCTTC.

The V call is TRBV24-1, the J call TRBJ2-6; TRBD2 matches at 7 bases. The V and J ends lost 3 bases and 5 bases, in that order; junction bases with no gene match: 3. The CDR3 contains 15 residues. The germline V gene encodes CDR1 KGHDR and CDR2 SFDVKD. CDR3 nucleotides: TGTGCCACCAGTGATACTAGCGACAGGGCCAACGTCCTGACTTTC. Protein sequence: CATSDTSDRANVLTF.